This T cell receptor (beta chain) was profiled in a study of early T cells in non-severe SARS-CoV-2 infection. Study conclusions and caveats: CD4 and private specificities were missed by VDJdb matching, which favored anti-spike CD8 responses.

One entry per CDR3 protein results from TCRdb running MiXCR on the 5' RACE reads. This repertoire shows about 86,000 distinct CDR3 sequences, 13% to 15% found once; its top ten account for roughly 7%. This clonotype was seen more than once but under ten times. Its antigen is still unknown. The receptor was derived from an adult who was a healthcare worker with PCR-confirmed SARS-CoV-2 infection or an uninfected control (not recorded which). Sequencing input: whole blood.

CDR3 sequence: CASSQENEEKLFF. The CDR3 coding sequence is TGTGCCAGCAGCCAGGAGAATGAAGAAAAACTGTTTTTT. The V gene is TRBV7-9, the J gene TRBJ1-4; D unclear. The CDR3 covers 13 residues. V lost 5 bases, J lost 8 bases, and 12 bases lay in between. The germline V gene has CDR1 SEHNR and CDR2 FQNEAQ (reference sequence).